This T cell receptor (beta chain) was obtained from a study of cytomegalovirus exposure and HLA in healthy donors. Across the study: A subsequent analysis stated that the approximately 110 validation repertoires were run on the same platform as the 650 to 850 first-cohort repertoires.

Repertoires were generated with immunoSEQ multiplex PCR, while TCRdb's copy carries only in-frame clones and drops some. In the table there are 200,000 or so clones, roughly 82% of which are singletons. Germline V gene lookup returns CDR1 GTSNPN and CDR2 SVGIG (reference sequence). CDR3 length: 14 residues. J lost 2 bases, V lost 2 bases, and 5 bases had no gene match. Notes on this clone: Its target is unknown.

General study findings and limits: Listed as cytomegalovirus-associated were 150 or so TCR beta chains. Clusters of TCRs from the first cohort tended to co-occur in the 120 validation repertoires (as a later analysis found).

V gene TRBV30 combines with J gene TRBJ2-5, with TRBD1 identical over 7 bases. The receptor's source is a man aged 18 to 35 in good health and CMV-seropositive. Sequencing was carried out using PBMCs. The DNA for the CDR3 is TGTGCCTGGAGTCGGGACAGTTGGCAAGAGACCCAGTACTTC. It is translated as CAWSRDSWQETQYF.